A selection of T cell receptor beta chains follows, all from one sample in a study of blood T cell repertoires in COVID-19. Sequencing used immunoSEQ multiplex PCR; TCRdb keeps in-frame clones, though not all of them. The sample records 200,000 to 300,000 clones, about 89% being singletons. Sequenced material: PBMCs or T cells enriched from blood (not recorded which). The receptors were sampled from a woman in her 30s who had recovered from COVID-19. Both conserved end residues are part of each CDR3. D genes are given only for firm matches. The size entry is marked missing in some rows and otherwise reads once, few, many or a size class.

cdr3_nt	cdr3_aa	clone_size	d_call	j_call	v_call
TGTGCCTGGAGTGCGCGACAGGGGATCAATGAAAAACTGTTTTTT	CAWSARQGINEKLFF	-	TRBD1	TRBJ1-4	TRBV30
TGTGCCAGCATTCCGAGAGGCGGGAGGGCCCCCGGGGAGCTGTTTTTT	CASIPRGGRAPGELFF	-	TRBD2	TRBJ2-2	TRBV7-2
TGTGCCAGCAGCTTGGGACTAGTAGCCAAAAACATTCAGTACTTC	CASSLGLVAKNIQYF	once	-	TRBJ2-4	TRBV5-8
TGTGCCAGCAGTGAATCCCGGAGGGGCCCCGAATCGCCGAACACCATATATTTT	CASSESRRGPESPNTIYF	-	-	TRBJ1-3	TRBV25-1
TGTGCCAGCAGCACTAGGGAACCCTCCTATAATTCACCCCTCCACTTT	CASSTREPSYNSPLHF	-	-	TRBJ1-6	TRBV7-6
TGTGCCAGCAAAGAGGGGGACGGGAACACTGAAGCTTTCTTT	CASKEGDGNTEAFF	-	-	TRBJ1-1	TRBV9
TGTGCCAGCAGTTTGGTGTGGGAGGAGCCGTCCTACGAGCAGTACTTC	CASSLVWEEPSYEQYF	-	-	TRBJ2-7	TRBV28
TGTGCCAGCAGTTTGACTCCAACACCACTATACGAGCAGTACTTC	CASSLTPTPLYEQYF	once	-	TRBJ2-7	TRBV27
TGTGCCAGCAGTCAATTCAAGAACACTGAAGCTTTCTTT	CASSQFKNTEAFF	-	-	TRBJ1-1	TRBV2
TGTGCCAGCAGTTACTCGAACAGGAATGAAAAACTGTTTTTT	CASSYSNRNEKLFF	-	-	TRBJ1-4	TRBV6-6
TGTGCCAGCAGCTTAATCGGCGGCGGGCGCGCCGGGGAGCTGTTTTTT	CASSLIGGGRAGELFF	-	-	TRBJ2-2	TRBV7-3
TGTGCCAGCAGCTTACAGCGGGGGAGCTCCTACAATGAGCAGTTCTTC	CASSLQRGSSYNEQFF	few	TRBD2	TRBJ2-1	TRBV11-3
TGTGCCAGCAGCCGACAGGGGCGCACCGGGGAGCTGTTTTTT	CASSRQGRTGELFF	many	TRBD1	TRBJ2-2	TRBV7-9
TGTGCCAGCAGCTTGAGGGACTCAAACGGCTACAATGAGCAGTTCTTC	CASSLRDSNGYNEQFF	-	-	TRBJ2-1	TRBV5-8
TGTGCCAGCAGTTACCCGGACAGATTCAATCAGCCCCAGCATTTT	CASSYPDRFNQPQHF	-	-	TRBJ1-5	TRBV6-2/TRBV6-3
TGCGCCAGCAGCTTCTCCGGGGTCAATCAGCCCCAGCATTTT	CASSFSGVNQPQHF	-	-	TRBJ1-5	TRBV5-1
TGTGCCAGCAGCCAACGACAGGGCAGGCCTGAAGCTTTCTTT	CASSQRQGRPEAFF	-	TRBD1	TRBJ1-1	TRBV11-3
TGTGCCAGCAGCCCGGGACAGAAAGCTTTCTTT	CASSPGQKAFF	-	TRBD1	TRBJ1-1	TRBV7-9
TGTGCCTGGAGGGGGCTAAGGGGAAGGAACACTGAAGCTTTCTTT	CAWRGLRGRNTEAFF	-	-	TRBJ1-1	TRBV30
TGTGCCAGCAGCTTAGATAGCGGGAGGGCCCTAGATACGCAGTATTTT	CASSLDSGRALDTQYF	-	TRBD2	TRBJ2-3	TRBV7-9
TGTGCCAGCAGCACCCGGGGGTCCAAGGGCTACAATGAGCAGTTCTTC	CASSTRGSKGYNEQFF	-	-	TRBJ2-1	TRBV3-1/TRBV3-2
TGCAGCGTTCTCCGCGTCTCTGGCTACACCTTC	CSVLRVSGYTF	once	-	TRBJ1-2	TRBV29-1
TGTGCCAGCAGTTACTCCCGACAGGGGGGGAACACTGAAGCTTTCTTT	CASSYSRQGGNTEAFF	-	TRBD1	TRBJ1-1	TRBV6-5
TGTGCCAGCAGCATGACAGTAACGGACACCGGGGAGCTGTTTTTT	CASSMTVTDTGELFF	-	-	TRBJ2-2	TRBV28
TGTGCCAGCAGTATCTCGGGGACAGGGGGTTCTGAAGCTTTCTTT	CASSISGTGGSEAFF	-	TRBD1	TRBJ1-1	TRBV27
TGTGCCACCAGCAGAATAGGGGGACAAAACATTCAGTACTTC	CATSRIGGQNIQYF	-	-	TRBJ2-4	TRBV15
TGTGCCAGCAGCATAGCGGGAGGGCCATTGAATGAGCAGTTCTTC	CASSIAGGPLNEQFF	few	TRBD2	TRBJ2-1	TRBV9
TGTGCCAGCAGCCAAGGAGCGGGAGCTTCCTACGAGCAGTACTTC	CASSQGAGASYEQYF	-	TRBD2	TRBJ2-7	TRBV7-3
TGTGCCAGCTCACCGACAGGGCACCCTGAGCAGTTCTTC	CASSPTGHPEQFF	-	TRBD1	TRBJ2-1	TRBV18
TGTGCCAGCAGCTTGGACAGGGTTGGCACTGAAGCTTTCTTT	CASSLDRVGTEAFF	-	TRBD1	TRBJ1-1	TRBV11-2
TGTGCCAGCAGCATACACCTGGGGCGAGAAGCTTTCTTT	CASSIHLGREAFF	-	-	TRBJ1-1	TRBV5-4
TGTGCCACCAGCAGTCCCGTTGACAGACCTTACTATGGCTACACCTTC	CATSSPVDRPYYGYTF	-	-	TRBJ1-2	TRBV15
TGTGCCAGCCGGGACAGGGGAGCCTATAATTCACCCCTCCACTTT	CASRDRGAYNSPLHF	-	TRBD1	TRBJ1-6	TRBV3-1/TRBV3-2
TGTGCCAGCGGGACTAGCAGGAACACCGGGGAGCTGTTTTTT	CASGTSRNTGELFF	-	TRBD2	TRBJ2-2	TRBV2
TGTGCCAGTAGTATGTACTTCTCGGCGAGGAGGTACACTGAAGCTTTCTTT	CASSMYFSARRYTEAFF	-	-	TRBJ1-1	TRBV19
TGCGCCAGCAGCCAAGAATCTTCATTTTCCGGCGGGAACACAGATACGCAGTATTTT	CASSQESSFSGGNTDTQYF	-	-	TRBJ2-3	TRBV4-3
TGTGCCATCAGTGAAGGTTATTGGAGATTGAGCTCCTATAATTCACCCCTCCACTTT	CAISEGYWRLSSYNSPLHF	-	-	TRBJ1-6	TRBV10-3
TGTGCCAGCAGCCCCCGACTAGCGGGAACCGAAGAGACCCAGTACTTC	CASSPRLAGTEETQYF	-	TRBD2	TRBJ2-5	TRBV7-2
TGTGCCAGCAGCCAATCGGCGCAGGGGGCGGGCGGCTACACCTTC	CASSQSAQGAGGYTF	-	TRBD1	TRBJ1-2	TRBV7-9
TGTGCCAGCAGCCCGACAGGGCTGTCGGGCACTGAAGCTTTCTTT	CASSPTGLSGTEAFF	once	TRBD1	TRBJ1-1	TRBV4-2
TGTGCCAGCAGCTTTGCACTAACCACAGGGAAAAGTGGCTACACCTTC	CASSFALTTGKSGYTF	-	-	TRBJ1-2	TRBV11-2
TGTGCCAGCAGCTTAGCTCGGGGGACTGGAGCTTTCTTT	CASSLARGTGAFF	-	-	TRBJ1-1	TRBV7-9
TGTGCCAGCCTTGGGAGCCCAAACACCGGGGAGCTGTTTTTT	CASLGSPNTGELFF	once	-	TRBJ2-2	TRBV2
TGTGCCAGTAGTCCCCGGACAGGGAGGCTAATGGATACGCAGTATTTT	CASSPRTGRLMDTQYF	-	TRBD1	TRBJ2-3	TRBV19
TGCAGCCCCCGGTATTTAGAAAAACTGTTTTTT	CSPRYLEKLFF	-	-	TRBJ1-4	TRBV29-1
TGTGCCTGGAGTGTTCGGCAGGGGGCCTATGGCTACACCTTC	CAWSVRQGAYGYTF	-	TRBD1	TRBJ1-2	TRBV30
TGTGCCAGTGGCCTTAGCAATCAGCCCCAGCATTTT	CASGLSNQPQHF	-	-	TRBJ1-5	TRBV6-5
TGTGCCAGCAGTTCTCACAGGGGTTCACACGAGCAGTACTTC	CASSSHRGSHEQYF	-	TRBD1	TRBJ2-7	TRBV28
TGTGCCAGCAGTTTATCCTTTAGCACAGATACGCAGTATTTT	CASSLSFSTDTQYF	-	-	TRBJ2-3	TRBV27
TGTGCCAGCAGCGTAGGGAGCTTTACGTCGGATAGTAACTATGGCTACACCTTC	CASSVGSFTSDSNYGYTF	-	-	TRBJ1-2	TRBV9
TGTGCCAGCAGTTTTGTCTGGAGTACCGGAGAAGCTTTCTTT	CASSFVWSTGEAFF	-	-	TRBJ1-1	TRBV28
TGCGCCAGCAGCTTGGCCCCCGGGACAGGGGGGCGGAATGAGCAGTTCTTC	CASSLAPGTGGRNEQFF	-	TRBD1	TRBJ2-1	TRBV5-1
TGTGCCTGGAGTGCCCAGGTCAAAGCACGCTATGGCTACACCTTC	CAWSAQVKARYGYTF	once	-	TRBJ1-2	TRBV30
TGCGCCAGCAGCCAAAGGTCCGGGGATGAGCAGTTCTTC	CASSQRSGDEQFF	-	-	TRBJ2-1	TRBV4-1
TGTGCCAGCAGCCAACCAGGAATCTCTGGGGCCAACGTCCTGACTTTC	CASSQPGISGANVLTF	once	-	TRBJ2-6	TRBV14
TGTGCCAGCAGCTGGACAGGGAGCAATCACTATGGCTACACCTTC	CASSWTGSNHYGYTF	once	TRBD1	TRBJ1-2	TRBV7-2